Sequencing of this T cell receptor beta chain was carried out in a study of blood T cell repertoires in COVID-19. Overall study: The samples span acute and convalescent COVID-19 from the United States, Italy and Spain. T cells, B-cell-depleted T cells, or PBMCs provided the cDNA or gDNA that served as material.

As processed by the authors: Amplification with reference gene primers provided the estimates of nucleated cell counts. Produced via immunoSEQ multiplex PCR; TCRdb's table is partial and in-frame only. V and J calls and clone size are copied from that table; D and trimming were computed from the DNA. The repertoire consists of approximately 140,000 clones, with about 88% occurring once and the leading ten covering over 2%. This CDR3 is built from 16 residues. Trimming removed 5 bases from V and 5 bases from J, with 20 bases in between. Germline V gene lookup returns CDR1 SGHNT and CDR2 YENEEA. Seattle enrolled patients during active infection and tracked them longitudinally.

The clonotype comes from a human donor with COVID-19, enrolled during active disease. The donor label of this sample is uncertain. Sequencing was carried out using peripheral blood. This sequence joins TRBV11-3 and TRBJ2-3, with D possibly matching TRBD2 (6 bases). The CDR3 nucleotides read TGTGCCAGCAGCGACTCGCCGACGGGAGAGGGAGATACGCAGTATTTT. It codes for CASSDSPTGEGDTQYF.